This T cell receptor beta chain was obtained from a study of technical replicates of blood from a few donors. Using immunoSEQ multiplex PCR, the repertoire was profiled, and TCRdb retains in-frame clones only, with some absent. The sample yields about 81,000 clones, approximately 94% seen once. The CDR3 consists of 13 residues. Looked up from germline, CDR1 is GTSNPN and CDR2 is SVGIG (reference sequence). The chain couples TRBV30 to TRBJ1-1; possible D gene TRBD1, 5 bases. The source is a human donor in good health. Sequenced material: T cells isolated from PBMCs. The DNA of the CDR3 is TGTGCTCTCACTCAGGGTCCGCACACTGAAGCTTTCTTT. Protein product: CALTQGPHTEAFF.